In this sample, the clone carrying this T cell receptor beta chain turned up once. The data belong to a study of CD8 T cells in Susac syndrome. About the study: When blood was collected, patients with Susac syndrome were therapy-naive, were taking corticosteroids, or were receiving intravenous immunoglobulin alone.

Negative isolation yielded CD4+ and CD8+ T cells, and FACS enriched TEMRA cells. Reverse transcription used roughly 0.45 to 1 ug RNA and random hexamers. immunoSEQ multiplex PCR amplified TCR beta CDR3 across 54 Vbeta, 13 Jbeta. TCRdb re-called the immunoSEQ multiplex PCR reads through MiXCR, storing one row per CDR3 protein. The profile covers about 180,000 distinct CDR3 sequences, with approximately 94% appearing a single time and 0.12% taken by the ten largest. The CDR3 has 14 amino acids. V lost 6 bases to trimming and J lost 6 bases, with 14 bases between them. Germline V CDR1 and CDR2: MNHEY, SVGAGI.

The V gene is TRBV6-5, the J gene TRBJ2-2, with D perhaps being TRBD1 or TRBD2 (5 bases each). Sequencing used CD4+ T cells from PBMCs. The source is a human donor with Susac syndrome. The CDR3 DNA follows: TGTGCCAGCAGCCGACTTTTGGGGGCCGGGGAGCTGTTTTTT. This encodes CASSRLLGAGELFF.